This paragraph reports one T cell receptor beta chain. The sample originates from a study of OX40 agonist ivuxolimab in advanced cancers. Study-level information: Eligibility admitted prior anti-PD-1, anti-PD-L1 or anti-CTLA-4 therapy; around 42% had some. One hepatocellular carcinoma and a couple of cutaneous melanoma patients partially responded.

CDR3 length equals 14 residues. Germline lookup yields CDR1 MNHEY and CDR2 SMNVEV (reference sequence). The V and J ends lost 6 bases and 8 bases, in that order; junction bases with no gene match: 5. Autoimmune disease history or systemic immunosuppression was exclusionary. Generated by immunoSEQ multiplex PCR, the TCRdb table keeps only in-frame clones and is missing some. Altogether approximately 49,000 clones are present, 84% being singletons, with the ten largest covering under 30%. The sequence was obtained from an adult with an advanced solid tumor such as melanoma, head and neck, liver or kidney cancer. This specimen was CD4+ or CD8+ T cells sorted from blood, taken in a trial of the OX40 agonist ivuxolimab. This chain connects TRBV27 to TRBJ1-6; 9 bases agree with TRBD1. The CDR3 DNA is TGTGCCAGCAGCTGGGACAGGGTGGATTCACCCCTCCACTTT. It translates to CASSWDRVDSPLHF.